These 10 T cell receptor beta chains were all obtained from the same sample, sequenced in a study of cytomegalovirus exposure and HLA in healthy donors (dated by TCRdb to about 2017). The library was built by means of the immunoSEQ multiplex PCR assay. The multiplex PCR relied on a mix of 60 forward primers for TCR Vbeta segments and 13 reverse primers for TCR Jbeta segments. Imported from immuneACCESS, the table was reduced by TCRdb to in-frame sequences with V and J called. These copies leave out some clones; in studies compared against another copy, an unresolved V gene accounts for under half, and the cause of the remainder is not known. This sample gives about 130,000 clones in total; just under 80% of them show up just once. Together, the top ten hold over 4% of the sample. The sample was PBMCs. Source of these receptors: a man aged 25 to 40 in good health.

J is TRBJ2-5 and V is TRBV29-1, with 7 bases lining up with TRBD2. Unmatched junction bases numbered 5, after V lost 4 bases and J lost 3 bases. The length of the CDR3 is 13 residues. Germline CDR1 reads SQVTM; CDR2 reads ANQGSEA. Written as DNA, the CDR3 is TGCAGCGTTGGAGGTGGGAGGGAAGAGACCCAGTACTTC. It yields the protein CSVGGGREETQYF.

This clone was picked up a small number of times. V is TRBV6-1 and J is TRBJ2-2; 9 bases match TRBD2. The V gene's germline CDR1 is MNHNS and CDR2 SASEGT. The V gene end was trimmed by 8 bases and the J gene end by 6 bases; junction bases not matched to a gene: 10. The CDR3 contains 15 residues. CDR3 protein: CASRGEAGGPGELFF. Here the CDR3 DNA reads TGTGCCAGCCGAGGTGAAGCGGGAGGACCCGGGGAGCTGTTTTTT.

V is TRBV2 and J is TRBJ1-2; D gene uncertain. The V and J ends lost 3 bases and 8 bases respectively, with 13 bases between them. The CDR3 contains 13 residues. The germline V gene encodes CDR1 SNHLY and CDR2 FYNNEI. The CDR3 bases are TGTGCCAGCAGTGAGCCGAATCGCGCCGGCTACACCTTC. As protein: CASSEPNRAGYTF. The whole variable domain, remainder taken from reference TRBV2 and TRBJ1-2, is EPEVTQTPSHQVTQMGQEVILRCVPISNHLYFYWYRQILGQKVEFLVSFYNNEISEKSEIFDDQFSVERPDGSNFTLKIRSTKLEDSAMYFCASSEPNRAGYTFGSGTRLTVV.

For the CDR3, the DNA is TGTGCCAGCGCTAAAACCTACGAGCAGTACTTC. Translating gives CASAKTYEQYF. The rearrangement joins TRBV7-9 to TRBJ2-7, with no clear D. The germline CDR1 and CDR2 sequences are SEHNR and FQNEAQ (reference sequence). CDR3 size: 11 residues. Deletions cut 8 bases from V and 2 bases from J, with 7 bases between.

The V call is TRBV4-2, the J call TRBJ2-1; possible D gene TRBD2, 6 bases. Per the germline V gene, CDR1 is LGHNA and CDR2 is YNFKEQ. CDR3 length: 16 residues. V dropped 8 bases and J dropped 0 bases, with 17 bases sitting between them. CDR3 protein: CASWGKSGPSYNEQFF. Here the CDR3 DNA reads TGTGCCAGCTGGGGAAAAAGCGGGCCCTCCTACAATGAGCAGTTCTTC.

The chain has TRBV19 and TRBJ1-5; TRBD1 matches 10 bases. This CDR3 spans 12 amino acids. Germline V gives CDR1 LNHDA, CDR2 SQIVND (reference sequence). As DNA, the CDR3 is TGTGCGGTGGGACAGGGGTATCAGCCCCAGCATTTT. As protein: CAVGQGYQPQHF.

This clone was picked up a small number of times. The chain links TRBV19 to TRBJ2-2, with D perhaps TRBD2 (5 bases). V lost 10 bases, J lost 0 bases, and 9 bases lay in between. CDR1 is LNHDA, CDR2 SQIVND, per germline (reference sequence). The CDR3 contains 13 residues. The CDR3 loop reads CAIEGPNTGELFF. The CDR3 DNA is TGTGCCATAGAGGGCCCGAACACCGGGGAGCTGTTTTTT.

About this clone: At one end, the junction sequence differs from germline, possibly due to a read error. The V gene is TRBV7-7, the J gene TRBJ2-2; TRBD1 matches 8 bases. This CDR3 is 13 amino acids long. Germline V lookup: CDR1 SSHAT, CDR2 FNYEAQ (reference sequence). The CDR3 sequence is CASSPTGAGELFF. The CDR3 DNA is TGTGCTAGCAGCCCGACAGGGGCCGGGGAGCTGTTTTTT.

The chain combines TRBV9 with TRBJ2-1; D is ambiguous. The CDR3 has 13 amino acids. Trimming shortened V by 0 bases and J by 2 bases, and 3 bases separated the two germline ends. Germline V gene lookup returns CDR1 SGDLS and CDR2 YYNGEE. CDR3: CASSVATYNEQFF. The CDR3 nucleotides are TGTGCCAGCAGCGTAGCAACCTACAATGAGCAGTTCTTC.

The V call is TRBV28, the J call TRBJ2-7, with 8 bases matching TRBD2. CDR1 is MDHEN and CDR2 is SYDVKM in the germline V gene. CDR3 length equals 16 residues. V trimming: 5 bases; J trimming: 3 bases; junction bases outside the gene matches: 12. As DNA, the CDR3 is TGTGCCAGCAGTCTGGTTTTAGAAGCGGGAGACTACGAGCAGTACTTC. Translation gives CASSLVLEAGDYEQYF. Full variable domain (outside the CDR3, taken from reference TRBV28 and TRBJ2-7): DVKVTQSSRYLVKRTGEKVFLECVQDMDHENMFWYRQDPGLGLRLIYFSYDVKMKEKGDIPEGYSVSREKKERFSLILESASTNQTSMYLCASSLVLEAGDYEQYFGPGTRLTVT.